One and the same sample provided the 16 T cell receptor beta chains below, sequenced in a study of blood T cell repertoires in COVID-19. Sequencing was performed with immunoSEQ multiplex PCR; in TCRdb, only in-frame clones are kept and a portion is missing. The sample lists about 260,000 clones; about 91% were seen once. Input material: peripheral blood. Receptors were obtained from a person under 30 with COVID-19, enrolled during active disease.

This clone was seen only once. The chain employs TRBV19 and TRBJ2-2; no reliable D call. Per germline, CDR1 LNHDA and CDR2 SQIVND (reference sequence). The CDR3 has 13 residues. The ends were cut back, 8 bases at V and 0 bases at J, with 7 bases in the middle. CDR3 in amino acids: CASSAANTGELFF. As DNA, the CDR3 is TGTGCCAGTTCGGCGGCGAACACCGGGGAGCTGTTTTTT.

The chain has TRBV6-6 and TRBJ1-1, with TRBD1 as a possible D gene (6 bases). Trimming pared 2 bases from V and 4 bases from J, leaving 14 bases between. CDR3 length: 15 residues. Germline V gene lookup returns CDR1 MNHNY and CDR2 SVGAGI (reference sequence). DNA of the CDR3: TGTGCCAGCAGTTACCGACAGGTGGGAGCCACTGAAGCTTTCTTT. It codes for CASSYRQVGATEAFF.

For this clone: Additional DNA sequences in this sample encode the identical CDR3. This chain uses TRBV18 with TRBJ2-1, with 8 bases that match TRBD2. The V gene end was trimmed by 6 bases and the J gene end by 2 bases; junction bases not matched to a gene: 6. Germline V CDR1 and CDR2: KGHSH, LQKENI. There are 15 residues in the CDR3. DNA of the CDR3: TGTGCCAGCTCGCCCGGGACTAGTGCCTACAATGAGCAGTTCTTC. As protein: CASSPGTSAYNEQFF.

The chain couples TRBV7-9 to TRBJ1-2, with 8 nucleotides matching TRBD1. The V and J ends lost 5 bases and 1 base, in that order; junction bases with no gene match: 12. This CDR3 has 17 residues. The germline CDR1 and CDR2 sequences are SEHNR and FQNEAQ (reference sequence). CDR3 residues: CASSPGTGEDFNYGYTF. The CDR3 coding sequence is TGTGCCAGCAGCCCCGGGACAGGAGAAGACTTTAACTATGGCTACACCTTC. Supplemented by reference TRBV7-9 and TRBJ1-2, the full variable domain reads DTGVSQNPRHKITKRGQNVTFRCDPISEHNRLYWYRQTLGQGPEFLTYFQNEAQLEKSRLLSDRFSAERPKGSFSTLEIQRTEQGDSAMYLCASSPGTGEDFNYGYTFGSGTRLTVV.

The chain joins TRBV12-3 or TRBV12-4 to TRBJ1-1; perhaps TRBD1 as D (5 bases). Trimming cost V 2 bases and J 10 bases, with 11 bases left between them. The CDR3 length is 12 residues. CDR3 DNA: TGTGCCAGCAGTTTACGCGGGGCAGGAGCTTTCTTT. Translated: CASSLRGAGAFF.

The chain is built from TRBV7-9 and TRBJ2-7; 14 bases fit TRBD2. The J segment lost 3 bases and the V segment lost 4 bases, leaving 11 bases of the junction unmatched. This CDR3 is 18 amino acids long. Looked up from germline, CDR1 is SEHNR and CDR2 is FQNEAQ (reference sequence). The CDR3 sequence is CASSSPRGLAGVNYEQYF. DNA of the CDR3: TGTGCCAGCAGCTCCCCCCGGGGACTAGCGGGGGTTAACTACGAGCAGTACTTC.

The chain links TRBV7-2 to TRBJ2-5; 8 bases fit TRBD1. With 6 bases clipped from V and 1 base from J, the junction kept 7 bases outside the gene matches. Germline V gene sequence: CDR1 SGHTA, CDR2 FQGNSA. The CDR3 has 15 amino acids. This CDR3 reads CASRRTGGPQETQYF. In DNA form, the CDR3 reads TGTGCCAGCAGACGTACAGGGGGTCCCCAAGAGACCCAGTACTTC.

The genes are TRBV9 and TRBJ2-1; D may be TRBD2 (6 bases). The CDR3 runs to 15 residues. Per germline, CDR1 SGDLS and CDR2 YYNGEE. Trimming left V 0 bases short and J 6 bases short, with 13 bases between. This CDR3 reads CASSVVGGVSNEQFF. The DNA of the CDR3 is TGTGCCAGCAGCGTAGTAGGCGGGGTCTCCAATGAGCAGTTCTTC.

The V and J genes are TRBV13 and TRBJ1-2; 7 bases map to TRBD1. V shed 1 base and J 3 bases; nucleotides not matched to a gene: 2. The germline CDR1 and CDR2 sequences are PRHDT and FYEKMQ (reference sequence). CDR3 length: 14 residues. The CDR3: CASSLARGDYGYTF. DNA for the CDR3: TGTGCCAGCAGCTTAGCCAGGGGGGACTATGGCTACACCTTC.

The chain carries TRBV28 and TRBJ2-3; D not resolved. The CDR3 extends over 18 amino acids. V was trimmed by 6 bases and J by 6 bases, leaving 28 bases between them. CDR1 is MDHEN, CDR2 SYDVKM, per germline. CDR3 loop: CASSRNPLDPVLPDTQYF. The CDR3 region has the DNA TGTGCCAGCAGCCGGAACCCCCTAGATCCCGTTCTGCCGGATACGCAGTATTTT.

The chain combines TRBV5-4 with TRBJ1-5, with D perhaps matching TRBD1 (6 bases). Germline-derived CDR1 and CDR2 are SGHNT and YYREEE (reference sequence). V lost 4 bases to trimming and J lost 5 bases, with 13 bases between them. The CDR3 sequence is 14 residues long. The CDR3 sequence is CASSTGGADQPQHF. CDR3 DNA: TGTGCCAGCAGCACGGGGGGGGCAGATCAGCCCCAGCATTTT.

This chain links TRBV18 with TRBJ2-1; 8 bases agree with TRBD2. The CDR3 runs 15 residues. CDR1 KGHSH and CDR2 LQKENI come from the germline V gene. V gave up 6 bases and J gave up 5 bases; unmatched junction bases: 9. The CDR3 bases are TGTGCCAGCTCGCCGGGGGCGGGAGGAAACAATGAGCAGTTCTTC. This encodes CASSPGAGGNNEQFF.

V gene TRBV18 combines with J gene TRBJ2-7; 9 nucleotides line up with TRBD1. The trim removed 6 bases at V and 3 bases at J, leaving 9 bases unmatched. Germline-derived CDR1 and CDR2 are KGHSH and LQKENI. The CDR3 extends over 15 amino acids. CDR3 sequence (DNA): TGTGCCAGCTCGGAACAGGGGGCGGGTCTCTACGAGCAGTACTTC. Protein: CASSEQGAGLYEQYF.

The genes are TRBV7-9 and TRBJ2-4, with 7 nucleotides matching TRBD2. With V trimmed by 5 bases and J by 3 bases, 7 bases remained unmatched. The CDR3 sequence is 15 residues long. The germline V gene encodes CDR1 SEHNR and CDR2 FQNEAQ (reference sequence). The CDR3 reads CASSPTGLGKNIQYF. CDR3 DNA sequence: TGTGCCAGCAGCCCTACCGGACTAGGCAAAAACATTCAGTACTTC.

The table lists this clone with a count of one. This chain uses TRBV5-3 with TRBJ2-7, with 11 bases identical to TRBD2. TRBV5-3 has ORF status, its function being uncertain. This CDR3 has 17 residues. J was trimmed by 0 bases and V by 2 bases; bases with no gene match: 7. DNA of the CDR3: TGTGCCAGAAGCTTACCTTCCGGGACTAGCGGCTCCTACGAGCAGTACTTC. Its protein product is CARSLPSGTSGSYEQYF.

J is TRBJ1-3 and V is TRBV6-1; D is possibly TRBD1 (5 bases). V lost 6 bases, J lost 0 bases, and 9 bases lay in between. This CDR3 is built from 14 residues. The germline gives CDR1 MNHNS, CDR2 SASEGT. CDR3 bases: TGTGCCAGCAGCCCAGGGAACTCTGGAAACACCATATATTTT. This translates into CASSPGNSGNTIYF.